Presented here are 8 T cell receptor beta chains from one specimen sequenced in a study of blood T cell repertoires in COVID-19 (TCRdb year 2020). Library creation used the immunoSEQ multiplex PCR assay. TCRdb's version of the immuneACCESS table is confined to in-frame rearrangements and falls short of the full clone set. An unresolved V gene accounts for under half of the shortfall where checked; the remainder is of unknown origin. The sample table shows fewer than 250,000 clones, and 70% to 90% are seen once. The ten biggest clones cover less than 3.5% of the sample. Sequenced sample: peripheral blood. The receptors were sampled from a man under 40 with COVID-19, enrolled during active disease.

In its sample, this clone was seen once. The rearrangement joins TRBV29-1 to TRBJ1-2; TRBD1 might be the D (6 bases). The CDR3 consists of 15 residues. V was trimmed by 0 bases and J by 3 bases, leaving 14 bases between them. Germline CDR1 SQVTM, CDR2 ANQGSEA. CDR3 nucleotides: TGCAGCGTTGAAGATATTCAGGGGCAGGACTATGGCTACACCTTC. It codes for CSVEDIQGQDYGYTF.

This chain connects TRBV19 to TRBJ1-5, with 7 positions matching TRBD1. The ends lost 4 bases at V and 5 bases at J; junction bases unmatched: 8. Germline assignment: CDR1 LNHDA and CDR2 SQIVND (reference sequence). The CDR3 covers 15 residues. The CDR3 here is CASSTRQGQDQPQHF. The CDR3 DNA follows: TGTGCCAGTAGTACCCGACAGGGTCAGGATCAGCCCCAGCATTTT.

The table lists this clone with a count of one. The V gene is TRBV7-3, the J gene TRBJ1-2, with D unclear. This CDR3 contains 16 residues. The germline V gene has CDR1 SGHTA and CDR2 FQGTGA. Trimming removed 5 bases from V and 5 bases from J, with 21 bases in between. The CDR3 region is CASSTSRVTPYYGYTF. The DNA of the CDR3 is TGTGCCAGCAGCACTAGCCGGGTGACCCCTTATTATGGCTACACCTTC. Using reference TRBV7-3 and TRBJ1-2 for the parts outside the CDR3, the full variable domain is GAGVSQTPSNKVTEKGKYVELRCDPISGHTALYWYRQSLGQGPEFLIYFQGTGAADDSGLPNDRFFAVRPEGSVSTLKIQRTERGDSAVYLCASSTSRVTPYYGYTFGSGTRLTVV.

The chain combines TRBV5-6 with TRBJ1-2, with D maybe TRBD1 (6 bases). The germline gives CDR1 SGHDT, CDR2 YYEEEE. Deletions cut 4 bases from V and 8 bases from J, with 18 bases between. The CDR3 runs to 14 residues. CDR3 region: CASSPNRVVYGYTF. The CDR3 DNA is TGTGCCAGCAGCCCTAACAGGGTTGTTTACGGCTACACCTTC.

The gene calls are TRBV28 and TRBJ2-3, with a weak D call TRBD1 (5 bases). Germline CDR1 MDHEN, CDR2 SYDVKM. The CDR3 consists of 14 residues. Trimming removed 7 bases at V and 2 bases at J, with 13 bases between. CDR3 bases: TGTGCCAGCAAGACAGCAGGCCCCACAGATACGCAGTATTTT. Encoded protein: CASKTAGPTDTQYF. The full variable domain, rest sourced from reference TRBV28 and TRBJ2-3, is DVKVTQSSRYLVKRTGEKVFLECVQDMDHENMFWYRQDPGLGLRLIYFSYDVKMKEKGDIPEGYSVSREKKERFSLILESASTNQTSMYLCASKTAGPTDTQYFGPGTRLTVL.

The V gene is TRBV19, the J gene TRBJ2-7; TRBD1 matches 7 bases. The length of the CDR3 is 14 residues. Germline values: CDR1 LNHDA, CDR2 SQIVND (reference sequence). J was trimmed by 4 bases and V by 5 bases; bases with no gene match: 8. The CDR3 protein is CASSRDRELYEQYF. The CDR3 bases are TGTGCCAGTAGTCGCGACAGGGAGCTGTACGAGCAGTACTTC. The full variable domain, rest sourced from reference TRBV19 and TRBJ2-7, is DGGITQSPKYLFRKEGQNVTLSCEQNLNHDAMYWYRQDPGQGLRLIYYSQIVNDFQKGDIAEGYSVSREKKESFPLTVTSAQKNPTAFYLCASSRDRELYEQYFGPGTRLTVT.

This chain uses TRBV18 with TRBJ1-2, with 8 bases that match TRBD1. Germline assignment: CDR1 KGHSH and CDR2 LQKENI. With V trimmed by 3 bases and J by 6 bases, 9 bases remained unmatched. The CDR3 has 15 amino acids. The CDR3 spells CASSPPGTGSHGYTF. In DNA form, the CDR3 reads TGTGCCAGCTCACCTCCCGGGACAGGAAGCCATGGCTACACCTTC.

The chain combines TRBV7-2 with TRBJ2-7, with D maybe TRBD1 (6 bases). This CDR3 spans 13 amino acids. V lost 5 bases and J lost 7, with 15 bases in between. CDR1 is SGHTA, CDR2 FQGNSA, per germline. This CDR3 is CASSRDMGVEQYF. The CDR3 nucleotides read TGTGCCAGCAGCCGGGACATGGGAGTGGAGCAGTACTTC.